The 21 T cell receptor beta chains presented below share a single source sample, sequenced in a study of cytomegalovirus exposure and HLA in healthy donors. Both 60 Vbeta primers and 13 Jbeta primers went into the PCR. Sequencing was performed with immunoSEQ multiplex PCR; in TCRdb, only in-frame clones are kept and a portion is missing. The sample has 90,000 to 95,000 clones; about 84% are singletons. Sequencing was done on a sample of PBMCs. The source is a man younger than 35 in good health and CMV-seronegative.

The chain employs TRBV18 and TRBJ1-1; no clear D. V was clipped by 0 bases and J by 1 base, with 9 bases between them. The V gene's germline CDR1 is KGHSH and CDR2 LQKENI. This CDR3 spans 15 amino acids. The CDR3 DNA sequence: TGTGCCAGCTCACCACCGAGTGTTACGAACACTGAAGCTTTCTTT. Translated: CASSPPSVTNTEAFF.

A remark on this clone: The junction shows a germline mismatch at one end, possibly a read error. The rearrangement joins TRBV7-9 to TRBJ2-7; perhaps TRBD2 as D (5 bases). Germline lookup yields CDR1 SEHNR and CDR2 FQNEAQ (reference sequence). The CDR3 has 15 amino acids. CDR3 in DNA: TGTGCCAGCAGTTTAGCGAGCGGAGCTAGGTACGAGCAGTACTTC. It yields the protein CASSLASGARYEQYF.

The rearrangement joins TRBV18 to TRBJ1-2; D possibly corresponds to TRBD1 (5 bases). Trimming shortened V by 3 bases and J by 1 base, and 9 bases separated the two germline ends. Germline V gene lookup returns CDR1 KGHSH and CDR2 LQKENI. The length of the CDR3 is 14 residues. In nucleotides, the CDR3 is TGTGCCAGCTCACCGCGACAGTTTAACTATGGCTACACCTTC. It encodes CASSPRQFNYGYTF.

The V call is TRBV5-1, the J call TRBJ1-3, with D tentatively TRBD1 (5 bases). Trimming left V 1 base short and J 6 bases short, with 14 bases between. Germline V gives CDR1 SGHRS, CDR2 YFSETQ. The CDR3 covers 15 residues. The CDR3 spells CASSLTNSRENTIYF. The CDR3 coding sequence is TGCGCCAGCAGCTTGACGAACTCCAGGGAAAACACCATATATTTT.

J is TRBJ1-1 and V is TRBV18; D call uncertain. The CDR3 contains 13 residues. The V gene lost 1 base and the J gene lost 3 bases, with 6 bases spanning the gap. Germline V gene data show CDR1 as KGHSH and CDR2 as LQKENI. DNA for the CDR3: TGTGCCAGCTCACCACAGGGAGACACTGAAGCTTTCTTT. It encodes CASSPQGDTEAFF.

This clone occurred once. The chain couples TRBV9 to TRBJ2-3; weak D call: TRBD2 (6 bases). This CDR3 region has 15 residues. Trimming pared 6 bases from V and 1 base from J, leaving 15 bases between. Germline CDR1 is SGDLS and CDR2 is YYNGEE. The CDR3 DNA is TGTGCCAGCACCTGGGGGGTCGGACGCACAGATACGCAGTATTTT. Translating it yields CASTWGVGRTDTQYF.

This clone has only one observation. V gene TRBV19 combines with J gene TRBJ1-1; TRBD1 agrees at 11 bases. Losses at the gene ends were 5 bases for V and 3 bases for J; bases not matched to a gene: 2. The CDR3 is 14 amino acids. The germline gives CDR1 LNHDA, CDR2 SQIVND (reference sequence). Written as DNA, the CDR3 is TGTGCCAGTAGTCCGGGACAGGGGGACACTGAAGCTTTCTTT. Amino acids: CASSPGQGDTEAFF.

The V call is TRBV7-8, the J call TRBJ1-6; TRBD1 might be the D (5 bases). The CDR3 consists of 15 residues. With 5 bases removed from V and 10 bases from J, the gap between germline ends came to 18 bases. Per the germline V gene, CDR1 is SGHVS and CDR2 is FQNEAQ. The CDR3 nucleotides are TGTGCCAGCAGCGCCGTGGAGGTCGGGGGATCACCCCTCCACTTT. Protein: CASSAVEVGGSPLHF.

A word on this clone: The conserved closing phenylalanine or tryptophan is absent in this CDR3, likely reflecting a read error. The DNA is left out, because the CDR3 cannot be placed on it with certainty; the CDR3 is given as TCRdb lists it. The J gene is TRBJ1-3, the V gene TRBV4-1. The CDR3 is made up of 11 amino acids, end residues included. CDR1 is MGHRA, CDR2 YSYEKL, per germline. The CDR3 protein is CASSQGGILIV.

The V gene is TRBV7-2, the J gene TRBJ2-1; 8 bases agree with TRBD2. After removal of 1 base from V and 7 bases from J, the junction contained 6 bases not matched to a gene. Germline V gene sequence: CDR1 SGHTA, CDR2 FQGNSA. This CDR3 region has 15 residues. The CDR3 region is CASSLGTGGGNEQFF. The CDR3, as DNA: TGTGCCAGCAGCTTAGGGACTGGCGGGGGGAATGAGCAGTTCTTC.

The chain has TRBV5-1 and TRBJ1-2; D might be TRBD1 (6 bases). Trimming shortened V by 4 bases and J by 3 bases, and 16 bases separated the two germline ends. This CDR3 is 15 amino acids long. Per the germline V gene, CDR1 is SGHRS and CDR2 is YFSETQ. The CDR3 spells CASSPQAGTYYGYTF. The CDR3 DNA reads TGCGCCAGCAGCCCGCAAGCCGGGACATACTATGGCTACACCTTC.

This chain uses TRBV27 with TRBJ2-5; weak D call: TRBD2 (5 bases). This CDR3 has 15 amino acids. Germline CDR1 is MNHEY and CDR2 is SMNVEV (reference sequence). V lost 6 bases and J lost 1, with 15 bases in between. Here the CDR3 reads CASSRGRLLQETQYF. The DNA of the CDR3 is TGTGCCAGCAGCCGCGGGCGACTTCTCCAAGAGACCCAGTACTTC.

The chain couples TRBV19 to TRBJ1-1, with 7 bases lining up with TRBD1. Germline CDR1 reads LNHDA; CDR2 reads SQIVND (reference sequence). The CDR3 length is 15 residues. With V trimmed by 7 bases and J by 0 bases, 8 bases remained unmatched. CDR3 region: CASTGMGQLNTEAFF. The CDR3 region has the DNA TGTGCCAGTACTGGTATGGGACAGTTGAACACTGAAGCTTTCTTT.

This chain uses TRBV5-6 with TRBJ2-3, with a possible D match to TRBD1 (5 bases). The CDR3 sequence is 16 residues long. The germline gives CDR1 SGHDT, CDR2 YYEEEE. Trimming took 3 bases from V and 1 from J, leaving 15 bases between them. The CDR3 loop reads CASSSRTSSGTDTQYF. CDR3 sequence (DNA): TGTGCCAGCAGCTCAAGGACATCCTCGGGCACAGATACGCAGTATTTT.

This clone was seen only once. The V gene is TRBV27, the J gene TRBJ1-1; D perhaps matches TRBD1 (6 bases). The V gene's germline CDR1 is MNHEY and CDR2 SMNVEV (reference sequence). Trimming stripped 6 bases from V and 4 bases from J, with 15 bases between. This CDR3 comprises 14 residues. The CDR3 sequence: CASRSGDFTTEAFF. In DNA form, the CDR3 reads TGTGCCAGCAGATCAGGGGATTTTACCACTGAAGCTTTCTTT.

This rearrangement joins TRBV14 to TRBJ2-7; the match to TRBD1 covers 9 bases. CDR1 SGHDN and CDR2 FVKESK come from the germline V gene. The CDR3 contains 16 residues. The V segment lost 3 bases and the J segment 2 bases; nucleotides outside the gene matches: 8. For the CDR3, the DNA is TGTGCCAGCAGCCATTCGGTAGGGACAGGGCCCTACGAGCAGTACTTC. This gives the protein CASSHSVGTGPYEQYF.

The chain combines TRBV6-5 with TRBJ1-2; D is unresolved. CDR1 is MNHEY and CDR2 is SVGAGI in the germline V gene. There are 14 residues in the CDR3. Trimming left V 6 bases short and J 0 bases short, with 11 bases between. The CDR3 coding sequence is TGTGCCAGCAGACCCGGCGGTTCTAACTATGGCTACACCTTC. Protein product: CASRPGGSNYGYTF.

The CDR3 DNA is TGTGCCAGCAACATAGACAGGGTTAGCAATCAGCCCCAGCATTTT. Encoded protein: CASNIDRVSNQPQHF. J is TRBJ1-5 and V is TRBV2; 7 bases are shared with TRBD1. The V gene end was trimmed by 7 bases and the J gene end by 0 bases; junction bases not matched to a gene: 6. This CDR3 is built from 15 residues. Germline V gene lookup returns CDR1 SNHLY and CDR2 FYNNEI.

Written as DNA, the CDR3 is TGTGCCAGCTCACCGATAGGGGATCAGCCCCAGCATTTT. It encodes CASSPIGDQPQHF. The chain recombines TRBV18 with TRBJ1-5, with D maybe TRBD1 (5 bases). The CDR3 totals 13 residues. Deletions cut 3 bases from V and 5 bases from J, with 8 bases between. The germline gives CDR1 KGHSH, CDR2 LQKENI. Filled out from reference TRBV18 and TRBJ1-5, the complete variable domain reads NAGVMQNPRHLVRRRGQEARLRCSPMKGHSHVYWYRQLPEEGLKFMVYLQKENIIDESGMPKERFSAEFPKEGPSILRIQQVVRGDSAAYFCASSPIGDQPQHFGDGTRLSIL.

The CDR3 DNA sequence: TGTGCCAGCAGGGTTGGCCTCAGCGAAAACATTCAGTACTTC. The encoded protein is CASRVGLSENIQYF. The V gene is TRBV2, the J gene TRBJ2-4; D not resolved. Trimming cost V 6 bases and J 5 bases, with 14 bases left between them. This CDR3 region has 14 residues. Germline V gives CDR1 SNHLY, CDR2 FYNNEI.

The V call is TRBV6-1, the J call TRBJ1-5; D gene uncertain. CDR1 is MNHNS and CDR2 is SASEGT in the germline V gene. The CDR3 spans 15 residues. Trimming left V 2 bases short and J 5 bases short, with 13 bases between. DNA for the CDR3: TGTGCCAGCAGTGAACTGGGGAGACCGGATCAGCCCCAGCATTTT. It encodes CASSELGRPDQPQHF.